This T cell receptor (beta chain) comes out of a study of breast tumors, draining lymph nodes, adjacent tissues. Study observations and caveats: Findings are consistent with lymph node origin and intratumoral expansion of most tumor T cells. The lymph node origin of tumor T cells was framed as consistent with a hypothesis, not demonstrated. Tumor and nontumor repertoires were significantly more similar in luminal-like than in basal-like breast cancer.

TCRdb re-called the multiplex PCR reads with MiXCR, one entry per CDR3 protein. Of around 170,000 distinct CDR3 sequences in the sample, around a third were seen once. Germline CDR1 and CDR2: MNHEY and SVGAGI. The CDR3 runs 14 residues. The trim removed 5 bases at V and 4 bases at J, leaving 2 bases unmatched. Axillary draining lymph nodes of breast cancer patients supplied the node samples. The table lists this clonotype with a few counts. Its antigen remains unidentified. The J gene is TRBJ2-1, the V gene TRBV6-5; 10 bases are shared with TRBD1. The sample was axillary lymph node tissue. The sequence was collected from a female donor with breast cancer. Some clones in this sample may be carry-over from other donors' samples. The CDR3 coding sequence is TGTGCCAGCAGTGGACAGGGGGGATACAATGAGCAGTTCTTC. Amino acids: CASSGQGGYNEQFF.